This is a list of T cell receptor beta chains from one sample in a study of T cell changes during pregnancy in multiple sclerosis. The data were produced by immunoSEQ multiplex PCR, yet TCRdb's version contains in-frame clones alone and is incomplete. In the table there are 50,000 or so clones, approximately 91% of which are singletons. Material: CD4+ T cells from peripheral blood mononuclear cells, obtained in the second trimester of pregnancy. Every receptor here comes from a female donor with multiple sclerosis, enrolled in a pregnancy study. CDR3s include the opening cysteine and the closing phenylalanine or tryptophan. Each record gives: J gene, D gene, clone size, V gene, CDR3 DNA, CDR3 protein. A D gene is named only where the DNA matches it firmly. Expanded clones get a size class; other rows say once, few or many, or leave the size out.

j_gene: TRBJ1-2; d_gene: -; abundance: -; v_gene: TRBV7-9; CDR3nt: TGTGCCAGCAGCTTCGGATCGGGAGATGGCTACACCTTC; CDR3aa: CASSFGSGDGYTF
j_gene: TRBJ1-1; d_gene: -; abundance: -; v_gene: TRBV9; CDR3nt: TGTGCCAGCAGATCCGGAGAGTCGTGGAACACTGAAGCTTTCTTT; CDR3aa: CASRSGESWNTEAFF
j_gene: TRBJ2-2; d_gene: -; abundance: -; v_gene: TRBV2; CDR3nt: TGTGCCAGCCTAACTCTGAACACCGGGGAGCTGTTTTTT; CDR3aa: CASLTLNTGELFF
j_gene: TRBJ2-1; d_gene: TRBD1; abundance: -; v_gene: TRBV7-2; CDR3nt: TGTGCCAGCAGCTCAAGGACAGGGTTGGCCTACAATGAGCAGTTCTTC; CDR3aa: CASSSRTGLAYNEQFF
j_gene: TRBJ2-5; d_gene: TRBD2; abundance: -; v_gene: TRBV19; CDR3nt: TGTGCCAGTACCAGGTCGGGGGGTGAGACCCAGTACTTC; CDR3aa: CASTRSGGETQYF
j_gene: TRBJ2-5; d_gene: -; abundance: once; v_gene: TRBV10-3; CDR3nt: TGTGCCATCAGTGCCACTCGGACTGGACAAGAGACCCAGTACTTC; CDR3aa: CAISATRTGQETQYF
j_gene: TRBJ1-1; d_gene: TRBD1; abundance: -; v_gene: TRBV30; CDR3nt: TGTGCCTGGAAGCGGGACAGGGTGAACACTGAAGCTTTCTTT; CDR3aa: CAWKRDRVNTEAFF
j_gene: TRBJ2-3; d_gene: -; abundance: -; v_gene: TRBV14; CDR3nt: TGTGCCAGCAGCCAAGAACGAGGGGGAGCACAAGGTTACACAGATACGCAGTATTTT; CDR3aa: CASSQERGGAQGYTDTQYF
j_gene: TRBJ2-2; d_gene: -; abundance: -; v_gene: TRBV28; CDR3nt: TGTGCCGCTACAGTGAACACCGGGGAGCTGTTTTTT; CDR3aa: CAATVNTGELFF
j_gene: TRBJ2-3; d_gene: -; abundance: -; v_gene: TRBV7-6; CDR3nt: TGTGCCAGCAGCTTCGGGACTCACCTGACAGATACGCAGTATTTT; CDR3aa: CASSFGTHLTDTQYF
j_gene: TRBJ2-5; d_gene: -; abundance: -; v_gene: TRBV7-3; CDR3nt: TGTGCCAGCAGCTTTCGGCCGGGGAAAGAGACCCAGTACTTC; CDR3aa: CASSFRPGKETQYF
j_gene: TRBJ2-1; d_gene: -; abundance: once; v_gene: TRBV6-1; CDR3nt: TGTGCCAGCAGTGAACTCCGGGGGGCGTTAGGGTTCTTC; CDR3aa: CASSELRGALGFF
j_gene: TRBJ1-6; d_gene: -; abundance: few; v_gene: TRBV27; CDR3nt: TGTGCCAGCAGTTTATCGAGGTATAATTCACCCCTCCACTTT; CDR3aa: CASSLSRYNSPLHF
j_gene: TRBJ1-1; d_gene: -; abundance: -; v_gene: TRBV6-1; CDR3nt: TGTGCCAGCAGAAAGAGCTTGAACACTGAAGCTTTCTTT; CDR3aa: CASRKSLNTEAFF
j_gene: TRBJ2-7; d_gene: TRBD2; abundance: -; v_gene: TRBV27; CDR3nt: TGTGCCAGCAGTCCCAACGGGGGGTCCTACTCCTACGAGCAGTACTTC; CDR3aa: CASSPNGGSYSYEQYF
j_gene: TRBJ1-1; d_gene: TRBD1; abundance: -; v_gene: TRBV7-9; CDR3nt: TGTGCCAGCAGCTCCCGGACAGGGAAATCGAACACTGAAGCTTTCTTT; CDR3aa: CASSSRTGKSNTEAFF
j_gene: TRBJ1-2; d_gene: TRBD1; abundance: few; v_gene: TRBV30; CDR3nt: TGTGCCTGGAGTTGGACAGGGGGTGGCTACACCTTC; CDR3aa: CAWSWTGGGYTF
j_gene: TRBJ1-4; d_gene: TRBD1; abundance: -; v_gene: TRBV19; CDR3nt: TGTGCCAGTAGTATATTTCTGGACAGGGGTAATGAAAAACTGTTTTTT; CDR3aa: CASSIFLDRGNEKLFF
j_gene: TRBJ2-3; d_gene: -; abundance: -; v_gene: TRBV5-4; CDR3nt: TGTGCCAGCAGCTTGGTAGGGAGAGTAAGCGGCACAGATACGCAGTATTTT; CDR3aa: CASSLVGRVSGTDTQYF
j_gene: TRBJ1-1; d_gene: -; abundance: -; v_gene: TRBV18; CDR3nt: TGTGCCAGCTCACCACCATCGGGGTTTGAGAACACTGAAGCTTTCTTT; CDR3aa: CASSPPSGFENTEAFF
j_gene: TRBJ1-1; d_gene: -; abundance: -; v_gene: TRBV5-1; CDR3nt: TGCGCCAGCAGCTTGGGGGGGGACACTGAAGCTTTCTTT; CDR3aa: CASSLGGDTEAFF
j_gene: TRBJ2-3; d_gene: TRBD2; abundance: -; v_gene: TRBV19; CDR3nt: TGTGCCAGTAGTATCGGGCGTCGGAGCGGGGGTAGCACAGATACGCAGTATTTT; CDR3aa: CASSIGRRSGGSTDTQYF
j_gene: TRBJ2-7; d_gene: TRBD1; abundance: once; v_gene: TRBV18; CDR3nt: TGTGCCAGCTCACCGCCTGCCGGGACAGGGGGCAGGGAGCAGTACTTC; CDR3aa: CASSPPAGTGGREQYF
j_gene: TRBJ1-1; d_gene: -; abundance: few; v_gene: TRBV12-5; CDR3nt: TGTGCTAGTGGTTCACACCGTTCGTCCACTGAAGCTTTCTTT; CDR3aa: CASGSHRSSTEAFF
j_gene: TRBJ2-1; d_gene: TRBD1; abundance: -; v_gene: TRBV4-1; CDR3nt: TGCGCCAGCAGCGGGGGACAGGGTACCTACAATGAGCAGTTCTTC; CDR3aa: CASSGGQGTYNEQFF
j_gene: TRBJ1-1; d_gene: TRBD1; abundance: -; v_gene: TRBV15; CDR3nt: TGTGCCACCAGCAAGCCGACAGGGGAGGGGACTGAAGCTTTCTTT; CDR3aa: CATSKPTGEGTEAFF
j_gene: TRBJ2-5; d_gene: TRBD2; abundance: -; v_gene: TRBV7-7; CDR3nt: TGTGCTAGCAGCCAGGGACTAGCGGGGGGGGAGACCCAGTACTTC; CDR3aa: CASSQGLAGGETQYF
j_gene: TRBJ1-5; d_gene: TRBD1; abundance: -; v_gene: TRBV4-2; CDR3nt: TGTGCCAGCAGCCAAGATGGGGACAGGGCCTCCAATCAGCCCCAGCATTTT; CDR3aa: CASSQDGDRASNQPQHF
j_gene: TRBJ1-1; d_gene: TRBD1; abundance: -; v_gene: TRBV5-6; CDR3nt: TGTGCCAGCAGCTCCCCTTGGGGGGGACAGGGGCGGACGGAAGCTTTCTTT; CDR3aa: CASSSPWGGQGRTEAFF
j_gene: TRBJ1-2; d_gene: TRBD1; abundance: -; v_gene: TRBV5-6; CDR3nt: TGTGCCAGCAGCCCAGGACAGGTCATAACTGGGGGCTACACCTTC; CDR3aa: CASSPGQVITGGYTF
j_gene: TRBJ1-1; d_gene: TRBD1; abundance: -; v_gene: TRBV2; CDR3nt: TGTGCCAGCGTTAGGACAGGGGGCGTCACTGAAGCTTTCTTT; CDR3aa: CASVRTGGVTEAFF
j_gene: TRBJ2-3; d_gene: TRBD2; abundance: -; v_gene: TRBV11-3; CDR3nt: TGTGCCAGCAGCTTAGGGCTAGCGGGGAGCGCAGATACGCAGTATTTT; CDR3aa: CASSLGLAGSADTQYF
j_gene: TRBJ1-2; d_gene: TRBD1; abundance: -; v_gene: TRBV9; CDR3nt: TGTGCCAGCAGCGTAGCTACAGGGGGCTATGGCTACACCTTC; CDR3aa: CASSVATGGYGYTF
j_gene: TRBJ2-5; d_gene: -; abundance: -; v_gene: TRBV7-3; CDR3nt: TGTGCCAGCAGCAAAAGCGGGGAGACCCAGTACTTC; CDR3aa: CASSKSGETQYF
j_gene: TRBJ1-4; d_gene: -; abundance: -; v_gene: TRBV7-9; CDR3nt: TGTGCCAGCAGCTGGGGAGGGGCAGATAATGAAAAACTGTTTTTT; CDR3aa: CASSWGGADNEKLFF
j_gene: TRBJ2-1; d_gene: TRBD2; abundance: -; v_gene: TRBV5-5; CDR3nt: TGTGCCAGCAGCCCTGGACTAGCGGTTAATGAGCAGTTCTTC; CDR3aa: CASSPGLAVNEQFF
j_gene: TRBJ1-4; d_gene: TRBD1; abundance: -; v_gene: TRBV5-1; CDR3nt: TGCGCCAGCAGCCCACAGGGGGCTAGTTCAACTAATGAAAAACTGTTTTTT; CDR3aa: CASSPQGASSTNEKLFF
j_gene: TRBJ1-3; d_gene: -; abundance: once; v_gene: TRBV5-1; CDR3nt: TGCGCCAGCAGCTTGGCAGGGATTGGAAACACCATATATTTT; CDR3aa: CASSLAGIGNTIYF
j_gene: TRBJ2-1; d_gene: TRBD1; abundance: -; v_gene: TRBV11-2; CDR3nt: TGTGCCAGCAGCCCTGGGACAGGGAGGGTACAGTTCTTC; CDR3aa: CASSPGTGRVQFF
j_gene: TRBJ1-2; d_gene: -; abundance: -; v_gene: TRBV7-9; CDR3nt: TGTGCCAGCAGCTTCATGGGGGCGAACTATGGCTACACCTTC; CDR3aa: CASSFMGANYGYTF
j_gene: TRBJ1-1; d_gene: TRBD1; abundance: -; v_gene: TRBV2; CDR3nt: TGTGCCAGCAGGAGGGACAGGGGGCCCTCGGGGACTGAAGCTTTCTTT; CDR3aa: CASRRDRGPSGTEAFF
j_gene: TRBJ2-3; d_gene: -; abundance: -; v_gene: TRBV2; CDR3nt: TGTGCCAGCAGGCCTAGCGTCCGGGTCAATACGCAGTATTTT; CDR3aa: CASRPSVRVNTQYF
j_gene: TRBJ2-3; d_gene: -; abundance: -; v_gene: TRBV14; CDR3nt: TGTGCCAGCGCAGAGGTGTCAGATACGCAGTATTTT; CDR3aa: CASAEVSDTQYF
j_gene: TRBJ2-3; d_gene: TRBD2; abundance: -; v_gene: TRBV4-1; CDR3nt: TGCGCCAGCAGCTCCCTAGCGGGGGTACGCGCAGATACGCAGTATTTT; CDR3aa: CASSSLAGVRADTQYF